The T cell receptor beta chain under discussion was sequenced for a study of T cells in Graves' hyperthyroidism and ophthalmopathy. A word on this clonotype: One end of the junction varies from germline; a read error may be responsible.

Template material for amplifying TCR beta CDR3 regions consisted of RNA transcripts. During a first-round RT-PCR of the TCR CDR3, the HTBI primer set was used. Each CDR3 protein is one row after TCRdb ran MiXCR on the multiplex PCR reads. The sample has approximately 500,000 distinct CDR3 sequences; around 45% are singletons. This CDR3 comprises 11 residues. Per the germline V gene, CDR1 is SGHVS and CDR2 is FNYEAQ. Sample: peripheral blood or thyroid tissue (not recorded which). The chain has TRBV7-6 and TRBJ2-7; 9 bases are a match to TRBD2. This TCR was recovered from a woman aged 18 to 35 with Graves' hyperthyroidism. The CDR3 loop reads CAIAGDEEQYF. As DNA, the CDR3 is TGCGCCATAGCGGGAGATGAGGAGCAGTACTTC.